These 21 T cell receptor beta chains originate from one sample sequenced in a study of blood T cells in healthy people across ages. PCR was performed a second time for roughly 7 to 12 cycles using a sample-barcoded 5' primer and a J-beta primer mix. A single record per CDR3 protein comes from TCRdb applying MiXCR to the 5' RACE reads. The sample lists 730,000 or so distinct CDR3 sequences, roughly 43% occurring once. The material sequenced was blood. Every receptor here comes from a woman aged 55-69 years in good health.

The chain combines TRBV5-1 with TRBJ1-4, with unresolved D. CDR1 and CDR2 (germline): SGHRS, YFSETQ. The ends were cut back, 7 bases at V and 3 bases at J, with 13 bases in the middle. The CDR3 has 14 residues. The DNA for the CDR3 is TGCGCCAGCCCCCCGGAGAGGGCTAATGAAAAACTGTTTTTT. Translating it yields CASPPERANEKLFF.

This clonotype was seen only a few times. The gene calls are TRBV27 and TRBJ2-7; D is perhaps TRBD1 (7 bases). CDR1 and CDR2 (germline): MNHEY, SMNVEV (reference sequence). V was shortened by 3 bases and J by 6 bases, with 18 bases between the two germline ends. There are 15 residues in the CDR3. The chain's CDR3 is CASSFSGRGEREQYF. The CDR3 DNA reads TGTGCCAGCAGTTTTTCAGGCAGGGGGGAACGCGAGCAGTACTTC.

This clonotype was seen repeatedly, ten times or more. This chain uses TRBV5-1 with TRBJ2-5; unclear D gene. The V end was cut by 2 bases, the J end by 2 bases, with 10 bases between. Germline CDR1 is SGHRS and CDR2 is YFSETQ. The CDR3 sequence is 14 residues long. The CDR3 nucleotides read TGCGCCAGCAGCTTCCAGGCTGCACAAGAGACCCAGTACTTC. It specifies CASSFQAAQETQYF.

This chain joins TRBV13 and TRBJ2-5; D might be TRBD2 (6 bases). The CDR3 runs 13 residues. Germline CDR1 and CDR2: PRHDT and FYEKMQ (reference sequence). The V end was cut by 7 bases, the J end by 2 bases, with 11 bases between. DNA of the CDR3: TGTGCCAGCAAAAAGCTAGCGCAAGAGACCCAGTACTTC. Translating gives CASKKLAQETQYF.

The chain couples TRBV3-1 to TRBJ1-5, with D unresolved. V was trimmed by 0 bases and J by 5 bases, leaving 11 bases between them. The CDR3 loop spans 15 amino acids. Per germline, CDR1 LGHDT and CDR2 YNNKEL (reference sequence). In DNA form, the CDR3 reads TGTGCCAGCAGCCAAGAAAGGCACACTTATCAGCCCCAGCATTTT. This translates into CASSQERHTYQPQHF.

This chain links TRBV28 with TRBJ2-7; tentative D call: TRBD1 (6 bases). The V gene lost 5 bases and the J gene lost 3 bases, with 20 bases spanning the gap. This CDR3 has 16 residues. Looked up from germline, CDR1 is MDHEN and CDR2 is SYDVKM. CDR3 bases: TGTGCCAGCAGTCAACCCGGGGCAGGGGCCGTCTACGAGCAGTACTTC. Protein sequence: CASSQPGAGAVYEQYF.

This chain joins TRBV24-1 and TRBJ2-3; 10 nucleotides match TRBD1. V lost 4 bases, J lost 4 bases, and 7 bases stayed unmatched. This CDR3 region has 16 residues. Germline V lookup: CDR1 KGHDR, CDR2 SFDVKD. CDR3 DNA: TGTGCCACCAGTGACTCGGACAGGGGGAAGGCAGATACGCAGTATTTT. Its protein is CATSDSDRGKADTQYF.

With respect to this clonotype: A much larger clone is a single base away; this may be a read error. The chain has TRBV12-3 or TRBV12-4 and TRBJ2-5; 8 nucleotides match TRBD2. The DNA end is more similar to TRBJ2-1, so the J call may be wrong. This CDR3 has 14 residues. The CDR3: CASSTRSPGGTQFF. The CDR3 region has the DNA TGTGCCAGCAGTACCCGAAGTCCGGGAGGGACCCAGTTCTTC.

This clonotype has only one observation. The chain recombines TRBV30 with TRBJ2-3, with 9 bases that match TRBD2. V gave up 5 bases and J gave up 1 base; unmatched junction bases: 4. Per the germline V gene, CDR1 is GTSNPN and CDR2 is SVGIG (reference sequence). This CDR3 has 14 amino acids. The CDR3 DNA is TGTGCCTGGTTAAAGCGGGGGGGCACAGATACGCAGTATTTT. It encodes CAWLKRGGTDTQYF.

The chain has TRBV5-1 and TRBJ2-3, with D possibly matching TRBD2 (5 bases). This CDR3 is 13 amino acids long. Germline assignment: CDR1 SGHRS and CDR2 YFSETQ. V gave up 6 bases and J gave up 2 bases, with 10 bases separating them. CDR3 nucleotides: TGCGCCAGCAACCGAGCGGTCACAGATACGCAGTATTTT. Translation: CASNRAVTDTQYF.

This chain joins TRBV6-2 or TRBV6-3 and TRBJ2-1; TRBD1 matches 7 bases. Losses at the gene ends were 4 bases for V and 15 bases for J; bases not matched to a gene: 12. Germline V gives CDR1 MNHEY, CDR2 SVGEGT. The CDR3 is 13 residues long. As DNA, the CDR3 is TGTGCCAGCAGTTCGTGGACAGGATCTGATCCGTTCTTC. Translating it yields CASSSWTGSDPFF.

Remarks on this clonotype: A much larger clone differs by one base, so this may be a read error. V is TRBV7-2 and J is TRBJ2-5, with TRBD2 matching over 7 bases. The J call may be faulty, since TRBJ2-7 better matches the DNA end. The CDR3 runs to 15 residues. Looked up from germline, CDR1 is SGHTA and CDR2 is FQGNSA. The CDR3 protein is CASSWGRAGRDEQYF. CDR3 DNA sequence: TGTGCCAGCAGCTGGGGACGAGCGGGGCGGGACGAGCAGTACTTC.

This clonotype was found a few times. V and J are TRBV10-3 and TRBJ2-7; TRBD1 agrees at 7 bases. The CDR3 is 14 residues long. Trimming took 4 bases from V and 0 from J; bases not matched to a gene: 3. Germline lookup yields CDR1 ENHRY and CDR2 SYGVKD. The CDR3 coding sequence is TGTGCCATCAGTGGACAGGGTCGCTCCTACGAGCAGTACTTC. Its translation is CAISGQGRSYEQYF.

A few counts support this clonotype. This sequence joins TRBV27 and TRBJ1-1, with D tentatively TRBD1 (5 bases). This CDR3 has 15 residues. Germline lookup yields CDR1 MNHEY and CDR2 SMNVEV (reference sequence). Trimming took 1 base from V and 1 from J, leaving 10 bases between them. CDR3 coding DNA: TGTGCCAGCAGTTTATGGGGCAGATCGAACACTGAAGCTTTCTTT. Protein sequence: CASSLWGRSNTEAFF.

A note on this clonotype: One end of the junction varies from germline; a read error may be responsible. The CDR3 bases are TGTGTCAGTAGTATAGATAACGGACTAGCGGTCACAGATACGCAGTATTTT. Its protein product is CVSSIDNGLAVTDTQYF. The chain combines TRBV19 with TRBJ2-3, with 10 bases that match TRBD2. The CDR3 runs to 17 residues. Germline lookup yields CDR1 LNHDA and CDR2 SQIVND (reference sequence).

This chain links TRBV7-3 with TRBJ2-5; D remains unclear. The V gene's germline CDR1 is SGHTA and CDR2 FQGTGA. V shed 3 bases and J shed 4 bases, with 9 bases lying between them. This CDR3 is built from 13 residues. The CDR3: CASSFRVSETQYF. The CDR3 nucleotides are TGTGCCAGCAGCTTTAGGGTTTCAGAGACCCAGTACTTC.

This clonotype was seen only a few times. The chain employs TRBV28 and TRBJ2-3; D may be TRBD2 (5 bases). The V gene's germline CDR1 is MDHEN and CDR2 SYDVKM. The V and J ends lost 7 bases and 3 bases respectively, with 17 bases between them. The CDR3 is 15 amino acids. The CDR3 DNA follows: TGTGCCAGCACCAACCGGCGGGTGGAAACAGATACGCAGTATTTT. Residues: CASTNRRVETDTQYF.

V gene TRBV7-2 combines with J gene TRBJ2-5; 7 bases fit TRBD2. The CDR3 contains 13 residues. Germline V CDR1 and CDR2: SGHTA, FQGNSA. The trim removed 1 base at V and 10 bases at J, leaving 6 bases unmatched. The CDR3 sequence: CASSLGEGSSQYF. The CDR3 coding sequence is TGTGCCAGCAGCTTAGGGGAGGGGTCTAGCCAGTACTTC.

There are a few counts of this clonotype. CDR3 residues: CSASGAGRGEQFF. The CDR3 DNA follows: TGCAGTGCCTCGGGGGCCGGGAGGGGTGAGCAGTTCTTC. The chain couples TRBV20-1 to TRBJ2-1; 8 bases are shared with TRBD2. CDR3 length: 13 amino acids. Trimming at V came to 6 bases and at J to 9 bases, leaving 10 bases not matched to a gene. The germline CDR1 and CDR2 sequences are DFQATT and SNEGSKA (reference sequence).

This clonotype was counted at least ten times. The V call is TRBV4-2, the J call TRBJ2-7; the match to TRBD2 covers 13 bases. Per germline, CDR1 LGHNA and CDR2 YNFKEQ. Trimming took 4 bases from V and 2 from J; bases not matched to a gene: 2. The CDR3 has 15 residues. The CDR3 coding sequence is TGTGCCAGCAGCCGAGGGACTAGCGGGGCCTACGAGCAGTACTTC. Protein product: CASSRGTSGAYEQYF.

This chain uses TRBV27 with TRBJ2-1, with 11 bases matching TRBD2. CDR3 length equals 18 residues. CDR1 and CDR2 from the germline V gene are MNHEY and SMNVEV (reference sequence). The ends lost 3 bases at V and 5 bases at J; junction bases unmatched: 12. CDR3: CASSFSGTSGRGHNEQFF. CDR3 coding DNA: TGTGCCAGCAGTTTCTCCGGGACTAGCGGCCGGGGCCACAATGAGCAGTTCTTC.